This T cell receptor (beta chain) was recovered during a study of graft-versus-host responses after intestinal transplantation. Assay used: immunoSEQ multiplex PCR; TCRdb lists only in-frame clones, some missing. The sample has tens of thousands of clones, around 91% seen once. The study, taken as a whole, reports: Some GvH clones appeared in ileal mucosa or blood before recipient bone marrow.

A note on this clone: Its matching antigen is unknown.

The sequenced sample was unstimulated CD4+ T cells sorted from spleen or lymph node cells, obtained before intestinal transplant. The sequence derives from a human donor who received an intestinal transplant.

CDR3 loop: CASSPGRKSGNTIYF. In DNA, the CDR3 is TGTGCCAGCAGCCCAGGCCGGAAGTCTGGAAACACCATATATTTT. The V and J genes are TRBV9 and TRBJ1-3; the D is unclear. The CDR3 loop spans 15 amino acids. V lost 4 bases and J lost 1, with 12 bases in between. Germline CDR1 reads SGDLS; CDR2 reads YYNGEE.